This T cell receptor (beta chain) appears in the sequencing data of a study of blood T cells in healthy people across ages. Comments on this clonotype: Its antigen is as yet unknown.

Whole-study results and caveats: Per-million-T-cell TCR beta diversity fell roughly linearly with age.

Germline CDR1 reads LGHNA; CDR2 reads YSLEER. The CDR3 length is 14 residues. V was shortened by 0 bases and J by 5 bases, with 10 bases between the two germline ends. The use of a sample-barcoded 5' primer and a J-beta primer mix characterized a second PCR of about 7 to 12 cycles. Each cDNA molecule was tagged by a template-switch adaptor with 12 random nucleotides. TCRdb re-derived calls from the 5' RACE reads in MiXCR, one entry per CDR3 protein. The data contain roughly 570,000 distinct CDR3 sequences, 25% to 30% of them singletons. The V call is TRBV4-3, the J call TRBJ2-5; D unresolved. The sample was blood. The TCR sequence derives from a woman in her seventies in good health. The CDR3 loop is CASSQEWFEETQYF. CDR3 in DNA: TGCGCCAGCAGCCAAGAATGGTTTGAGGAGACCCAGTACTTC.